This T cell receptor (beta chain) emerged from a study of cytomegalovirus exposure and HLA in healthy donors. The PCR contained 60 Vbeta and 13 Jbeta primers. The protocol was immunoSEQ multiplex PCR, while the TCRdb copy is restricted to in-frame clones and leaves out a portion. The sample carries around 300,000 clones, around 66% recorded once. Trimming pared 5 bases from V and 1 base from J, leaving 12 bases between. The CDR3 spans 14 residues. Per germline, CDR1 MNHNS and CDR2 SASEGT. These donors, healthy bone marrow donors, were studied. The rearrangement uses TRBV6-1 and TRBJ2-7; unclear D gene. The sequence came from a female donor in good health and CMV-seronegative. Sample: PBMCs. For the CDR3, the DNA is TGTGCCAGCAGTTCGACCAGACTTTCCTACGAGCAGTACTTC. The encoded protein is CASSSTRLSYEQYF.